The T cell receptor beta chain under discussion was sequenced for a study of T cell repertoires in cytomegalovirus infection. In regard to this clonotype: Its antigen is not identified.

Study-level points and caveats: Accumulated public TCR beta family frequency recognized individuals carrying CMV together with the relevant HLA. HLA-C-restricted CMV-specific TCR beta clonotypes prevailed in the ex vivo response.

TCRdb reprocessed the reads via MiXCR and lists one record per CDR3 protein. The sample contains hundreds of thousands of distinct CDR3 sequences, approximately 32% of which appear only once. J lost 7 bases, V lost 6 bases, and 9 bases had no gene match. Germline V gives CDR1 SNHLY, CDR2 FYNNEI. The CDR3 extends over 14 amino acids. The clonotype originates from a human donor in good health (CMV status not recorded). Some clones in this sample may be carry-over from other donors' samples. The V and J genes are TRBV2 and TRBJ1-5; 7 bases fit TRBD1. Material: PBMCs. CDR3 bases: TGTGCCAGCAGGGGGGACAGACGGGAACAGCCCCAGCATTTT. Translated, it gives CASRGDRREQPQHF.